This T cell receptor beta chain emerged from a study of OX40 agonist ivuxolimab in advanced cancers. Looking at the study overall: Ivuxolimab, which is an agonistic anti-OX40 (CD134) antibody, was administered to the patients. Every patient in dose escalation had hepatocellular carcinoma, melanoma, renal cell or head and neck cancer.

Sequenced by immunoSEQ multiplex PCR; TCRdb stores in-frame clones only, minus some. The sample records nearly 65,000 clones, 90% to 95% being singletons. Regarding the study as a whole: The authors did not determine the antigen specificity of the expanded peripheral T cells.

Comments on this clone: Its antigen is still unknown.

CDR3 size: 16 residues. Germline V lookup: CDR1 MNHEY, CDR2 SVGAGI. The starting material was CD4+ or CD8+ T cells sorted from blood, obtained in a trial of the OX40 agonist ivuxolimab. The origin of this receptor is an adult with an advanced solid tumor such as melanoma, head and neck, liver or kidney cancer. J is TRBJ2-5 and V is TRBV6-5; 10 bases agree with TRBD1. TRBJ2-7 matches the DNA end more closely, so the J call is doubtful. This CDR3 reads CASSLTRTGGTYEQYF. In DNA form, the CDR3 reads TGTGCCAGCAGTTTAACCCGGACAGGGGGTACCTACGAGCAGTACTTC.